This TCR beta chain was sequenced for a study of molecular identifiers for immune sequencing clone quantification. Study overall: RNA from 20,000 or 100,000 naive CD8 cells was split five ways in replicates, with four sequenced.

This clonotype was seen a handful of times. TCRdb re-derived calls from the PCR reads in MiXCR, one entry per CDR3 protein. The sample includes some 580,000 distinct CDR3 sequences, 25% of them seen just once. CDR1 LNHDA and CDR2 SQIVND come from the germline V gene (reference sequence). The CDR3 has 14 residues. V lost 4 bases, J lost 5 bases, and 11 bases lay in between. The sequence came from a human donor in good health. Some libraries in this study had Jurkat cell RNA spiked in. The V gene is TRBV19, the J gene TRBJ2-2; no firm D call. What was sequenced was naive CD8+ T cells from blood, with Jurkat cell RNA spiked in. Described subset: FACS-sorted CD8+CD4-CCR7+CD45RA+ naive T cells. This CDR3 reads CASSRASFTGELFF. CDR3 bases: TGTGCCAGTAGTAGGGCTTCGTTTACCGGGGAGCTGTTTTTT. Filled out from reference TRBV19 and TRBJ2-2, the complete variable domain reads DGGITQSPKYLFRKEGQNVTLSCEQNLNHDAMYWYRQDPGQGLRLIYYSQIVNDFQKGDIAEGYSVSREKKESFPLTVTSAQKNPTAFYLCASSRASFTGELFFGEGSRLTVL.